What follows describes a single T cell receptor beta chain. Its antigen target is currently unknown. One base away there is no much larger clone; base qualities are not given. The CDR3 goes from the cysteine to the phenylalanine over 16 residues. CDR3 DNA is the only sequence kept; it has 48 bases, read in frame from the first base. Sequences LGHDT (CDR1) and YNNKEL (CDR2) are obtained from the germline V gene (reference sequence). Relative to germline, V is missing 2 bases and J is missing 2 bases, with 6 bases of the junction outside any gene match. The data originate from a study of blood T cell repertoires in COVID-19 (dated by TCRdb to about 2020). As for the study more broadly: Samples from collaborators originated in the United States, Italy and Spain and spanned both the acute and convalescent phases of COVID-19. The material from the prospective study consisted of cDNA or gDNA derived from T cells, B-cell-depleted T cells, or PBMCs. Deeply sampled blood TCRbeta repertoires from subjects exposed to, actively infected with, or recovered from COVID-19 were included in the dataset. The repertoires were released in a freely available public database meant as a resource for research on the immune response to SARS-CoV-2. Samples were obtained from the ongoing ImmuneRACE study (first 160 participants) and from roughly 1,300 subjects provided by 6 global collaborators. Nearly every sample came with metadata listing a de-identified subject ID, COVID-19 status, age in years and sex. Where available, HLA class I and class II types were taken from metadata supplied by the sample provider and were not determined by assay-based typing.

Broader findings and caveats from the paper: How much clinical and demographic metadata was included differed by source and by participant, and the metadata was provided uncurated.

Each collaborating institution followed its own protocols to collect whole blood in K2EDTA tubes. For TCRbeta analysis, collaborators shipped samples in one of three forms: frozen whole blood, isolated PBMCs, or DNA extracted from either of those sample types. TCRbeta CDR3 regions were amplified from genomic DNA using the immunoSEQ Assay, a bias-controlled multiplex PCR. As for the authors' bioinformatics: Nucleated cell counts per sample were estimated from amplification of reference gene primers within the assay. Sequence reads were collapsed and filtered to measure the absolute abundance of every unique TCRbeta CDR3 rearrangement. For each sample, productive Simpson clonality was calculated as the square root of Simpson's diversity index over productive rearrangements. In its TCRdb copy, this immuneACCESS table keeps in-frame sequences only and misses some clones. Where compared with another copy, unresolved V genes explain less than half of these, and the others have no known cause. V, J and clone size are those of that table, while D and trimming were read from the DNA. Recorded for this sample are 250,000 to 350,000 clones; 75% to 90% of them occurred a single time. Clones ranked in the top ten supply under 15% of the sample.

The specimen sequenced was peripheral blood. The TCR originated in a woman aged 55-69 years with acute or convalescent COVID-19. The chain joins TRBV3-1 (or the pseudogene TRBV3-2) to TRBJ2-3; the central 8 bases match TRBD2. This receptor carries the CDR3 CASSQIAGGLTDTQYF. The DNA is as follows: TGTGCCAGCAGCCAAATCGCGGGGGGCCTCACAGATACGCAGTATTTT.